A single sample gave rise to the 27 T cell receptor beta chains below, sequenced in a study of T-cell reconstitution after alpha-beta-depleted transplantation in children. The authors prepared the TCRbeta library with unique molecular identifiers. TCRdb fed the PCR reads into MiXCR, producing one record per CDR3 protein. The table lists about 540,000 distinct CDR3 sequences, over 20% of them singletons, with under 45% in the top ten. The sample here was PBMCs, taken before TCRalphabeta/CD19-depleted stem cell transplant. These receptors all come from a boy in the first two years of life with Wiskott-Aldrich syndrome, due to receive a stem cell transplant.

V and J are TRBV5-1 and TRBJ1-1, with unresolved D. The CDR3 spans 14 residues. The V gene lost 2 bases and the J gene lost 2 bases, with 10 bases spanning the gap. Germline lookup yields CDR1 SGHRS and CDR2 YFSETQ. In DNA, the CDR3 is TGCGCCAGCAGCTTAAGGTGGCTCAACACTGAAGCTTTCTTT. Translating it yields CASSLRWLNTEAFF.

The rearrangement uses TRBV7-8 and TRBJ2-7; 15 bases align to TRBD2. The CDR3 loop spans 18 amino acids. J gave up 0 bases and V 5 bases, and 8 bases lay outside the gene matches. Germline loops: CDR1 SGHVS, CDR2 FQNEAQ. The CDR3 coding sequence is TGTGCCAGCAGCCCCGAGGGACTAGCGGGAGGTAGCTCCTACGAGCAGTACTTC. Its translation: CASSPEGLAGGSSYEQYF.

The J gene is TRBJ2-7, the V gene TRBV12-3 or TRBV12-4; 7 bases are shared with TRBD2. The trim removed 2 bases at V and 0 bases at J, leaving 7 bases unmatched. This CDR3 region has 16 residues. The CDR3 bases are TGTGCCAGCAGTTTACTGGGTAGCGGGCTCTCCTACGAGCAGTACTTC. This translates into CASSLLGSGLSYEQYF.

V is TRBV5-1 and J is TRBJ2-1; TRBD1 aligns across 10 bases. Germline CDR1 reads SGHRS; CDR2 reads YFSETQ. CDR3 length: 14 amino acids. V trimming: 4 bases; J trimming: 6 bases; junction bases outside the gene matches: 4. The chain's CDR3 is CASSGTGVSNEQFF. The CDR3 coding sequence is TGCGCCAGCAGCGGGACAGGGGTGTCCAATGAGCAGTTCTTC.

This clonotype has just a few counts. The chain joins TRBV20-1 to TRBJ2-5, with D unresolved. The V and J ends lost 4 bases and 1 base respectively, with 7 bases between them. CDR3 length: 12 amino acids. Germline V lookup: CDR1 DFQATT, CDR2 SNEGSKA (reference sequence). The CDR3 sequence: CSANDFQETQYF. The CDR3 bases are TGCAGTGCTAACGATTTCCAAGAGACCCAGTACTTC.

The genes are TRBV6-5 and TRBJ2-2, with 7 bases lining up with TRBD1. CDR1 MNHEY and CDR2 SVGAGI come from the germline V gene. The CDR3 extends over 15 amino acids. After removal of 2 bases from V and 4 bases from J, the junction contained 4 bases not matched to a gene. This chain's CDR3 is CASSYKRQGTGELFF. The CDR3 DNA sequence: TGTGCCAGCAGTTACAAACGACAGGGCACCGGGGAGCTGTTTTTT.

This clonotype was seen more than once but under ten times. The rearrangement uses TRBV5-1 and TRBJ1-2; 7 positions match TRBD1. CDR1 is SGHRS, CDR2 YFSETQ, per germline. V trimming: 3 bases; J trimming: 8 bases; junction bases outside the gene matches: 13. This CDR3 spans 15 amino acids. The CDR3 nucleotides read TGCGCCAGCAGCTCGTACCCGGGACAGCATTCCGGCTACACCTTC. It specifies CASSSYPGQHSGYTF.

This clonotype was seen more than once but under ten times. The chain links TRBV29-1 to TRBJ1-5; no definite D call. The V end was cut by 1 base, the J end by 4 bases, with 8 bases between. The germline V gene has CDR1 SQVTM and CDR2 ANQGSEA. The CDR3 sequence is 13 residues long. The CDR3: CSVEVGVNQPQHF. The CDR3 DNA reads as TGCAGCGTTGAAGTCGGGGTGAATCAGCCCCAGCATTTT.

J is TRBJ1-3 and V is TRBV12-3 or TRBV12-4; a weak D match, TRBD1 (5 bases). The CDR3 has 14 amino acids. V was pared by 3 bases and J by 3 bases, with 9 bases between. The CDR3 protein is CASSFSGHGNTIYF. In nucleotides, the CDR3 is TGTGCCAGCAGTTTTTCGGGGCATGGAAACACCATATATTTT.

This clonotype was observed a handful of times. The chain is built from TRBV9 and TRBJ2-1; a possible D gene is TRBD2 (6 bases). Between the trimmed V and J ends, which lost 7 bases and 9 bases, there was a span of 20 bases. Germline values: CDR1 SGDLS, CDR2 YYNGEE. The length of the CDR3 is 14 residues. CDR3 in amino acids: CASGKRDSRGEQFF. The CDR3 DNA follows: TGTGCCAGCGGCAAACGGGACTCTCGGGGTGAGCAGTTCTTC. Together with reference TRBV9 and TRBJ2-1, the CDR3 gives the full variable domain: DSGVTQTPKHLITATGQRVTLRCSPRSGDLSVYWYQQSLDQGLQFLIQYYNGEERAKGNILERFSAQQFPDLHSELNLSSLELGDSALYFCASGKRDSRGEQFFGPGTRLTVL.

The rearrangement uses TRBV5-1 and TRBJ2-1; possible D gene TRBD1, 6 bases. V lost 0 bases and J 7 bases, leaving 14 bases between the germline ends. Looked up from germline, CDR1 is SGHRS and CDR2 is YFSETQ. The CDR3 is 15 amino acids. CDR3 DNA: TGCGCCAGCAGCTTGGCCCTTGGACAGTGGAATGAGCAGTTCTTC. It is translated as CASSLALGQWNEQFF. Using reference TRBV5-1 and TRBJ2-1 for the parts outside the CDR3, the full variable domain is KAGVTQTPRYLIKTRGQQVTLSCSPISGHRSVSWYQQTPGQGLQFLFEYFSETQRNKGNFPGRFSGRQFSNSRSEMNVSTLELGDSALYLCASSLALGQWNEQFFGPGTRLTVL.

This clonotype was observed many times. The chain combines TRBV9 with TRBJ2-2, with 8 nucleotides matching TRBD2. The CDR3 is 13 residues long. Germline V gene sequence: CDR1 SGDLS, CDR2 YYNGEE. With 6 bases clipped from V and 7 bases from J, the junction kept 5 bases outside the gene matches. This CDR3 reads CASKRAGVGELFF. The DNA of the CDR3 is TGTGCCAGCAAACGAGCGGGAGTCGGGGAGCTGTTTTTT.

The CDR3 region has the DNA TGCGCCAGCTGCACCGGGACCCCGGAGGGGGAGACCCAGTACTTC. Translated: CASCTGTPEGETQYF. The chain links TRBV5-1 to TRBJ2-5, with D perhaps matching TRBD2 (6 bases). Germline CDR1 and CDR2: SGHRS and YFSETQ. The CDR3 contains 15 residues. V was clipped by 7 bases and J by 5 bases, with 21 bases between them.

This clonotype occurred a few times. V and J are TRBV7-6 and TRBJ2-3; 7 bases agree with TRBD1. V was pared by 5 bases and J by 3 bases, with 14 bases of the junction left unmatched. Germline V gene lookup returns CDR1 SGHVS and CDR2 FNYEAQ. The CDR3 is 17 residues long. CDR3 protein: CASSRDSSLIRTDTQYF. CDR3 DNA sequence: TGTGCCAGCAGCCGGGACAGCTCCCTGATTCGAACAGATACGCAGTATTTT. Full variable domain (outside the CDR3, taken from reference TRBV7-6 and TRBJ2-3): GAGVSQSPRYKVTKRGQDVALRCDPISGHVSLYWYRQALGQGPEFLTYFNYEAQQDKSGLPNDRFSAERPEGSISTLTIQRTEQRDSAMYRCASSRDSSLIRTDTQYFGPGTRLTVL.

The J gene is TRBJ2-3, the V gene TRBV6-5; 8 bases agree with TRBD2. The junction had 8 bases not matched to a gene; V was cut back by 0 bases and J by 0 bases. Germline CDR1 MNHEY, CDR2 SVGAGI. There are 18 residues in the CDR3. Written as DNA, the CDR3 is TGTGCCAGCAGTTACTCGCTGTCTAGCGGGTTTAGCACAGATACGCAGTATTTT. It codes for CASSYSLSSGFSTDTQYF.

This chain uses TRBV18 with TRBJ2-1; TRBD1 might be the D (6 bases). Trimming cost V 5 bases and J 5 bases, with 10 bases left between them. The CDR3 has 13 residues. In germline, CDR1 is KGHSH, CDR2 LQKENI. CDR3 amino acids: CASSSRTDNEQFF. In nucleotides, the CDR3 is TGTGCCAGCTCATCGAGGACAGACAATGAGCAGTTCTTC.

This clonotype was seen more than once but under ten times. The V call is TRBV6-2 or TRBV6-3, the J call TRBJ2-7; perhaps D is TRBD1 or TRBD2 (5 bases each). Germline V gene lookup returns CDR1 MNHEY and CDR2 SVGEGT. The CDR3 is 13 amino acids. V lost 6 bases, J lost 0 bases, and 9 bases lay in between. CDR3 region: CASRGTVSYEQYF. The CDR3 region has the DNA TGTGCCAGCAGAGGGACGGTCTCCTACGAGCAGTACTTC.

The rearrangement uses TRBV5-1 and TRBJ2-1, with a tentative D call TRBD2 (6 bases). CDR1 is SGHRS, CDR2 YFSETQ, per germline. Trimming took 0 bases from V and 13 from J, leaving 11 bases between them. CDR3 length: 12 amino acids. The CDR3 here is CASSLGGGIQFF. The CDR3 region has the DNA TGCGCCAGCAGCTTGGGAGGAGGGATTCAGTTCTTC.

The table lists this clonotype with many counts. The chain recombines TRBV7-2 with TRBJ1-1; D perhaps matches TRBD1 (6 bases). This CDR3 comprises 14 residues. Trimming shortened V by 5 bases and J by 2 bases, and 12 bases separated the two germline ends. CDR1 is SGHTA and CDR2 is FQGNSA in the germline V gene. CDR3 in DNA: TGTGCCAGCAGCGTCGACAGGCTAAACACTGAAGCTTTCTTT. It translates to CASSVDRLNTEAFF. The variable domain in full, completed from reference TRBV7-2 and TRBJ1-1, reads GAGVSQSPSNKVTEKGKDVELRCDPISGHTALYWYRQSLGQGLEFLIYFQGNSAPDKSGLPSDRFSAERTGGSVSTLTIQRTQQEDSAVYLCASSVDRLNTEAFFGQGTRLTVV.

This clonotype appeared once. The V gene is TRBV29-1, the J gene TRBJ2-1; the match to TRBD2 covers 10 bases. This CDR3 region has 14 residues. Germline CDR1 and CDR2: SQVTM and ANQGSEA. Trimming cost V 3 bases and J 4 bases; bases outside gene matches: 3. For the CDR3, the DNA is TGCAGCGTTGATAGCGGGAGGCCTTACAATGAGCAGTTCTTC. Translation gives CSVDSGRPYNEQFF.

The chain is built from TRBV12-3 or TRBV12-4 and TRBJ2-3; TRBD2 matches at 10 bases. After removal of 4 bases from V and 2 bases from J, the junction contained 6 bases not matched to a gene. This CDR3 spans 16 amino acids. CDR3 amino acids: CASSYRLAGITDTQYF. Here the CDR3 DNA reads TGTGCCAGCAGTTACCGACTAGCGGGCATCACAGATACGCAGTATTTT.

The chain links TRBV4-2 to TRBJ2-5, with 8 bases that match TRBD2. Germline V gene data show CDR1 as LGHNA and CDR2 as YNFKEQ. With V trimmed by 1 base and J by 1 base, 5 bases remained unmatched. The CDR3 spans 16 residues. Here the CDR3 reads CASSQAQREGQETQYF. The CDR3 DNA sequence: TGTGCCAGCAGCCAAGCCCAACGGGAGGGCCAAGAGACCCAGTACTTC.

The chain employs TRBV5-1 and TRBJ2-1; TRBD2 matches 13 bases. V lost 7 bases to trimming and J lost 9 bases; unmatched junction nucleotides: 10. This CDR3 is 15 amino acids long. CDR1 and CDR2 from the germline V gene are SGHRS and YFSETQ. CDR3 amino acids: CASSPSGTSGTEQFF. In nucleotides, the CDR3 is TGCGCCAGCTCCCCATCCGGGACTAGCGGGACTGAGCAGTTCTTC.

This clonotype was counted between two and nine times. The rearrangement links TRBV6-2 or TRBV6-3 to TRBJ2-5; TRBD2 might be the D (5 bases). In germline, CDR1 is MNHEY, CDR2 SVGEGT. V was cut by 3 bases and J by 5 bases, with 16 bases left in between. This CDR3 contains 15 residues. CDR3 sequence reads: CASSYSVPAMETQYF. CDR3 nucleotides: TGTGCCAGCAGTTATAGCGTTCCAGCGATGGAGACCCAGTACTTC.

This clonotype showed up just a few times. The V call is TRBV9, the J call TRBJ2-7; tentatively, D is TRBD1 (6 bases). The V and J ends lost 0 bases and 0 bases respectively, with 10 bases between them. The germline V gene has CDR1 SGDLS and CDR2 YYNGEE. This CDR3 spans 15 amino acids. CDR3 sequence reads: CASSVAPGHSYEQYF. CDR3 coding DNA: TGTGCCAGCAGCGTAGCCCCGGGACACTCCTACGAGCAGTACTTC.

This rearrangement joins TRBV5-1 to TRBJ2-1, with D unresolved. CDR1 is SGHRS, CDR2 YFSETQ, per germline. This CDR3 is 14 amino acids long. V lost 1 base, J lost 8 bases, and 13 bases lay in between. CDR3: CASSLRGPADEQFF. CDR3 nucleotides: TGCGCCAGCAGCTTGCGCGGACCGGCGGATGAGCAGTTCTTC.

This chain's CDR3 is CSARDSQGTGELFF. The CDR3, as DNA: TGCAGTGCTAGAGATAGTCAGGGAACCGGGGAGCTGTTTTTT. The J gene is TRBJ2-2, the V gene TRBV20-1; possible D gene TRBD1, 5 bases. The CDR3 has 14 amino acids. In germline, CDR1 is DFQATT, CDR2 SNEGSKA (reference sequence). V was clipped by 0 bases and J by 5 bases, with 10 bases between them.